A selection of T cell receptor beta chains follows, all from one sample in a study of blood T cell repertoires in COVID-19. Clones were read by immunoSEQ multiplex PCR, and TCRdb kept only the in-frame ones, dropping some. The table lists about 260,000 clones, approximately 86% of them singletons. The sequenced sample was peripheral blood. Every receptor here comes from a woman aged 55-69 years with COVID-19, enrolled during active disease. The CDR3 runs from the conserved cysteine through the conserved F or W. The D gene is left open where the match is weak. Clone size is stated in some rows and not others, as once, few, many or a class when expanded.

size	D	V	J	CDR3	DNA
.	TRBD2	TRBV2	TRBJ2-7	CASSGLAGVVYEQYF	TGTGCCAGCAGTGGACTAGCGGGAGTTGTCTACGAGCAGTACTTC
.	.	TRBV15	TRBJ2-1	CATSRDPSGHYNEQFF	TGTGCCACCAGCAGAGATCCCAGCGGGCACTACAATGAGCAGTTCTTC
.	.	TRBV30	TRBJ2-7	CAWGLGAPPYEQYF	TGTGCCTGGGGACTGGGGGCTCCCCCTTACGAGCAGTACTTC
once	TRBD2	TRBV5-1	TRBJ2-3	CASSLAGEADTQYF	TGCGCCAGCAGTCTAGCGGGAGAAGCAGATACGCAGTATTTT
.	TRBD1	TRBV19	TRBJ2-2	CASSIRGQGMVSGNTGELFF	TGTGCCAGTAGTATCCGGGGACAGGGGATGGTTAGCGGGAACACCGGGGAGCTGTTTTTT
.	.	TRBV7-9	TRBJ1-2	CASSLDPTNYGYTF	TGTGCCAGCAGCTTAGACCCTACTAACTATGGCTACACCTTC
once	TRBD2	TRBV27	TRBJ2-5	CASSPFGGETQYF	TGTGCCAGCAGTCCCTTCGGGGGGGAGACCCAGTACTTC
.	TRBD1	TRBV6-6	TRBJ1-4	CASSYPGQGGEKLFF	TGTGCCAGCAGTTACCCGGGACAGGGAGGAGAAAAACTGTTTTTT
.	.	TRBV6-5	TRBJ1-1	CASSLTGSRAEAFF	TGTGCCAGCAGTCTGACGGGAAGTAGGGCTGAAGCTTTCTTT
.	.	TRBV7-9	TRBJ1-1	CASSLDGGTTEAFF	TGTGCCAGCAGCTTAGATGGGGGCACCACTGAAGCTTTCTTT
.	.	TRBV7-3	TRBJ2-7	CASSLRDHIGEQYF	TGTGCCAGCAGCCTCCGGGATCATATAGGCGAGCAGTACTTC
once	TRBD2	TRBV4-2	TRBJ2-7	CASSQDGGEGLEQYF	TGTGCCAGCAGCCAAGACGGCGGGGAGGGCCTCGAGCAGTACTTC
.	.	TRBV11-1	TRBJ1-4	CASSKGRGATNEKLFF	TGTGCCAGCAGTAAAGGTCGGGGTGCAACTAATGAAAAACTGTTTTTT
.	.	TRBV6-5	TRBJ2-1	CASSRSDSPDNEQFF	TGTGCCAGCAGTCGTAGCGACTCCCCGGACAATGAGCAGTTCTTC
many	TRBD1	TRBV10-3	TRBJ2-7	CAITTGQEPYEQYF	TGTGCCATCACAACCGGACAGGAGCCCTACGAGCAGTACTTC
.	TRBD2	TRBV6-5	TRBJ2-7	CASSYAGWGGSYEQYF	TGTGCCAGCAGTTATGCGGGATGGGGGGGGTCCTACGAGCAGTACTTC
once	TRBD2	TRBV7-2	TRBJ2-7	CASSFIAGVSYEQYF	TGTGCCAGCAGTTTCATAGCGGGGGTATCCTACGAGCAGTACTTC
few	.	TRBV30	TRBJ2-5	CACTSEETQYF	TGTGCCTGCACTAGTGAAGAGACCCAGTACTTC
.	.	TRBV30	TRBJ2-5	CAWNRDGETQYF	TGTGCCTGGAACAGGGATGGGGAGACCCAGTACTTC
.	TRBD2	TRBV30	TRBJ2-7	CAWRRLAGEVDEQYF	TGTGCCTGGAGAAGACTAGCGGGAGAAGTTGACGAGCAGTACTTC
.	.	TRBV7-2	TRBJ2-1	CASSLGRGAYNEQFF	TGTGCCAGCAGCTTAGGTCGGGGAGCCTACAATGAGCAGTTCTTC
.	.	TRBV5-8	TRBJ1-3	CASSLGTGNSGNTIYF	TGTGCCAGCAGCTTGGGAACAGGAAACTCTGGAAACACCATATATTTT
.	.	TRBV28	TRBJ1-5	CASSRAGFEANQPQHF	TGTGCCAGCAGTCGGGCAGGGTTTGAGGCCAATCAGCCCCAGCATTTT
.	.	TRBV7-9	TRBJ1-1	CASSVDYLGAFF	TGTGCCAGCAGCGTAGACTACCTCGGGGCTTTCTTT
.	.	TRBV28	TRBJ2-3	CASSLAASTDTQYF	TGTGCCAGCAGTTTAGCGGCAAGCACAGATACGCAGTATTTT
few	TRBD1	TRBV12-5	TRBJ1-5	CASARTGGQPQHF	TGTGCTAGTGCCAGGACAGGGGGCCAGCCCCAGCATTTT
once	.	TRBV2	TRBJ1-4	CASSSIGANEKLFF	TGTGCCAGCAGCAGCATAGGGGCTAATGAAAAACTGTTTTTT
.	.	TRBV6-1	TRBJ2-3	CASSEGERNTDTQYF	TGTGCCAGCAGTGAAGGGGAGCGGAACACAGATACGCAGTATTTT
.	TRBD1	TRBV6-1	TRBJ1-3	CASSENRGNTIYF	TGTGCCAGCAGTGAGAACAGGGGGAACACCATATATTTT
.	TRBD1	TRBV29-1	TRBJ1-5	CSATLRGTGTNQPQHF	TGCAGCGCGACTTTACGTGGGACAGGGACAAATCAGCCCCAGCATTTT
.	.	TRBV27	TRBJ1-4	CASRSWGGDEKLFF	TGTGCCAGCAGAAGTTGGGGGGGGGATGAAAAACTGTTTTTT
few	.	TRBV21-1	TRBJ2-2	CASSKMRDRYTGELFF	TGTGCCAGCAGCAAAATGAGGGACAGATACACCGGGGAGCTGTTTTTT
.	TRBD2	TRBV27	TRBJ2-2	CASSLRGGTGELFF	TGTGCCAGCAGTTTAAGGGGAGGGACCGGGGAGCTGTTTTTT
.	TRBD2	TRBV27	TRBJ2-1	CASSPTSGGGGNEQFF	TGTGCCAGCAGTCCGACTAGCGGAGGAGGGGGGAATGAGCAGTTCTTC
.	.	TRBV27	TRBJ1-1	CASSSHARGSPLRTEAFF	TGTGCCAGCAGTTCCCATGCCCGGGGATCCCCTTTACGGACTGAAGCTTTCTTT
once	.	TRBV19	TRBJ1-3	CASSQNKVAGNTIYF	TGTGCCAGTAGTCAAAACAAAGTTGCTGGAAACACCATATATTTT
.	TRBD2	TRBV30	TRBJ2-7	CAWRVAGGTYEQYF	TGTGCCTGGAGAGTAGCGGGAGGAACCTACGAGCAGTACTTC
.	TRBD1	TRBV5-4	TRBJ1-2	CASSPGQGYGGYTF	TGTGCCAGCAGCCCGGGACAGGGTTATGGGGGCTACACCTTC
.	TRBD1	TRBV18	TRBJ1-3	CASSPRDSRGNTIYF	TGTGCCAGCTCACCCCGGGACAGCCGGGGAAACACCATATATTTT
once	.	TRBV29-1	TRBJ2-4	CSVAGGGVAKNIQYF	TGCAGCGTGGCCGGAGGGGGGGTAGCCAAAAACATTCAGTACTTC
once	.	TRBV7-8	TRBJ2-1	CASSLGIGVLNEQFF	TGTGCCAGCAGCTTAGGCATCGGGGTGCTGAATGAGCAGTTCTTC
.	.	TRBV30	TRBJ1-6	CAWSAGGLSSSPLHF	TGTGCCTGGAGCGCAGGAGGGTTATCGAGTTCACCCCTCCACTTT
.	TRBD1	TRBV18	TRBJ2-7	CASSPAGTGGYEQYF	TGTGCCAGCTCACCGGCCGGGACAGGGGGCTACGAGCAGTACTTC
.	TRBD1	TRBV28	TRBJ1-5	CASRTRQGNQPQHF	TGTGCCAGCAGGACTAGACAGGGGAATCAGCCCCAGCATTTT
few	TRBD2	TRBV7-7	TRBJ2-1	CASSLVYSGSFNEQFF	TGTGCCAGCAGCTTAGTATATAGCGGGAGTTTCAATGAGCAGTTCTTC
.	.	TRBV11-2	TRBJ2-2	CASSLVGGRNTGELFF	TGTGCCAGCAGCTTAGTAGGAGGCAGGAACACCGGGGAGCTGTTTTTT
few	TRBD1	TRBV9	TRBJ2-5	CASSVDEGSTGGFQETQYF	TGTGCCAGCAGCGTAGATGAAGGGAGTACAGGGGGTTTCCAAGAGACCCAGTACTTC
.	.	TRBV11-3	TRBJ2-3	CASSFSSFGSTDTQYF	TGTGCCAGCAGCTTCTCTAGCTTTGGAAGCACAGATACGCAGTATTTT
.	TRBD1	TRBV7-8	TRBJ2-5	CASSLRDRGLETQYF	TGTGCCAGCAGCTTAAGGGACAGGGGGCTTGAGACCCAGTACTTC
.	.	TRBV4-3	TRBJ1-1	CASSQEWGVSTEAFF	TGCGCCAGCAGCCAAGAGTGGGGAGTGAGCACTGAAGCTTTCTTT
once	TRBD2	TRBV7-3	TRBJ2-1	CAGSPSGLVDNEQFF	TGTGCCGGCAGCCCCTCGGGACTAGTGGACAATGAGCAGTTCTTC
once	.	TRBV9	TRBJ2-2	CASSVNSNTGELFF	TGTGCCAGCAGCGTAAACAGCAACACCGGGGAGCTGTTTTTT
.	TRBD2	TRBV5-4	TRBJ2-3	CASSFGLAGVRSTDTQYF	TGTGCCAGCAGCTTCGGACTAGCGGGAGTCCGTAGCACAGATACGCAGTATTTT
.	.	TRBV18	TRBJ1-3	CASSPDSTDSGNTIYF	TGTGCCAGCTCCCCGGACAGTACTGACTCTGGAAACACCATATATTTT
.	.	TRBV18	TRBJ1-1	CASSPTGRTEAFF	TGTGCCAGCTCACCGACAGGACGGACTGAAGCTTTCTTT
.	.	TRBV6-2/TRBV6-3	TRBJ2-1	CASSYSRASYNEQFF	TGTGCCAGCAGTTACAGTAGAGCCTCGTACAATGAGCAGTTCTTC
.	.	TRBV29-1	TRBJ2-7	CSVAQGSSYEQYF	TGCAGCGTTGCTCAGGGTAGCTCCTACGAGCAGTACTTC